The present T cell receptor (beta chain) was sequenced within a study of PD-1 blockade in mismatch repair-deficient tumors (dated by TCRdb to about 2017). For context, the study as a whole: The trial enrolled under 90 consecutive patients with roughly twelve mismatch repair-deficient cancer types between 2013 and 2016, all previously treated and progressing. Tumor-associated T cell clones in the peripheral blood of patients responding to PD-1 blockade were tracked using deep sequencing of TCR CDR3 regions. The study at large found these results: Clones residing in the tumor, which were often undetectable in blood before treatment, expanded quickly after pembrolizumab and then contracted, generally before radiologic responses.

For every enrolled patient, mismatch repair deficiency was confirmed by either polymerase chain reaction or immunohistochemistry. TCR sequencing was performed for a few patients who responded to pembrolizumab therapy. Pembrolizumab PD-1 blockade was prospectively tested in advanced mismatch repair-deficient cancers, regardless of tissue of origin, in the phase II trial. Peripheral blood T cell samples were serially collected before and at multiple times after PD-1 blockade was started. Blood sampling times were expressed in weeks after the first pembrolizumab dose. Its CDR3 holds 13 amino acids, cysteine through phenylalanine. The CDR3 DNA has 39 bases and is translated from base 1. Relative to germline, V is missing 6 bases and J is missing 8 bases, with 9 bases of the junction outside any gene match. The germline V gene (reference sequence) gives CDR1 as MNHEY and CDR2 as SMNVEV. Details on this clone: Its antigen target is currently unknown. The sample holds no much larger clone one base away, and base qualities are not on file.

Library creation used the immunoSEQ multiplex PCR assay. TCRdb retrieved this table from immuneACCESS and kept in-frame rearrangements only. Not all clones are present; in checked studies, unresolved V genes account for under half, and no reason is known for the remainder. This sample comprises 120,000 or so clones, around nine tenths of them detected only once. Jointly, the top ten make up approximately 12% of the sample. This sequence was found in an adult with mismatch repair-deficient cancer. Sequenced here: peripheral blood, sampled almost 74 weeks after starting pembrolizumab. The sequence joins TRBV27 to TRBJ1-2; TRBD1 fits 7 bases in the junction. The nucleotides are TGTGCCAGCAGGCTAGGACAGGCGGGGGGCTACACCTTC. It codes for CASRLGQAGGYTF.